This T cell receptor (beta chain) came from a study of ipilimumab plus nivolumab after autologous stem cell transplantation. Measured with immunoSEQ multiplex PCR; TCRdb has only the in-frame clones, and not every one. This table holds over 10,000 clones, more than 65% found once. Trimming at V came to 1 base and at J to 1 base, leaving 2 bases not matched to a gene. Germline CDR1 LNHDA, CDR2 SQIVND (reference sequence). This CDR3 spans 15 amino acids. The material sequenced was PBMCs, taken in a trial of ipilimumab plus nivolumab as post-transplant consolidation. The sequence came from a male donor with diffuse large B-cell lymphoma. The J gene is TRBJ2-7, the V gene TRBV19; 9 bases align to TRBD1. The CDR3 nucleotides are TGTGCCAGTAGTATAGGAGGGACAGGGTCCTACGAGCAGTACTTC. It codes for CASSIGGTGSYEQYF.